A single sample is the source of the 9 T cell receptor beta chains below, sequenced in a study of tissue T cells after allogeneic stem cell transplantation. Time point defined: mouse harvest day 14 after allogeneic transplant. Tail vein injection delivered 10^7 T-cell-depleted bone marrow cells and 10^6 splenic CD5+ T cells. Generated by immunoSEQ multiplex PCR, the TCRdb table keeps only in-frame clones and is missing some. The top ten hold roughly 36% of the sample, which has roughly 5,000 clones, roughly 49% seen once. The sequenced sample was gut tissue. These receptors all stem from a female BALB/c mouse given C57BL/6 T cells with graft-versus-host disease after an allogeneic hematopoietic cell transplant.

Points on this clone: Gene names and germline match the mouse. The read ends 1 residue shy of where the CDR3 ends; the end is completed using the germline J gene. This chain links TRBV13-2 with TRBJ2-4; TRBD2 matches at 13 bases. Trimming removed 7 bases from V and 2 bases from J; junction bases left unmatched: 7. This CDR3 is built from 16 residues. Germline V CDR1 and CDR2: NNHNN, SYGAGS (reference sequence). Here the CDR3 reads CASSPGTGGVQNTLYF. Incomplete CDR3 DNA: TGTGCCAGCAGTCCCGGGACTGGGGGGGTTCAAAACACCTTGTAC.

To note about this clone: Gene names are the mouse ones. The sequence runs out 1 residue before the end of the CDR3; the remainder is reconstructed from the germline J gene. The chain has TRBV12-2 and TRBJ1-4, with a possible D match to TRBD1 (6 bases). Germline loops: CDR1 SGHLS, CDR2 HYDKME. V shed 4 bases and J shed 0 bases, with 11 bases lying between them. This CDR3 has 15 amino acids. The CDR3 DNA, read in part, is TGTGCCAGCTCCCGTAGGACAGTTTCCAACGAAAGATTATTT. Its translation is CASSRRTVSNERLF. In full, the CDR3 reads CASSRRTVSNERLFF.

This clone was seen a handful of times. All gene names here are mouse names. The read ends 1 residue shy of where the CDR3 ends; the end is completed using the germline J gene. V and J are TRBV3 and TRBJ2-1; 7 positions match TRBD2. Per the germline V gene, CDR1 is SNHLY and CDR2 is FYNGKV (reference sequence). After removal of 3 bases from V and 1 base from J, the junction contained 3 bases not matched to a gene. The CDR3 length is 15 residues. This chain's CDR3 is CASSFGWGNYAEQFF. The CDR3 DNA, read in part, is TGTGCCAGCAGCTTCGGCTGGGGGAACTATGCTGAGCAGTTC.

About this clone itself: Genes and germline are mouse. The read ends 1 residue early relative to the CDR3; the germline J gene fills the gap. The chain is built from TRBV26 and TRBJ2-2; D may correspond to TRBD1 or TRBD2 (5 bases each). Trimming pared 5 bases from V and 5 bases from J, leaving 12 bases between. Germline loops: CDR1 KGHPV, CDR2 FQNQEV (reference sequence). This CDR3 comprises 14 residues. The part of the CDR3 DNA that was read is TGTGCCAGCAGTAGGGACGGCGGGACCGGGCAGCTCTAC. Protein sequence: CASSRDGGTGQLY. In full, the CDR3 reads CASSRDGGTGQLYF.

Sample share makes this clone medium-sized (0.01 to 0.1%). Mouse gene names apply. The read ends 1 residue early relative to the CDR3; the germline J gene fills the gap. V and J are TRBV12-1 and TRBJ2-4; no clear D gene. Germline V gene sequence: CDR1 SGHSN, CDR2 HYEKVE. V was trimmed by 0 bases and J by 0 bases, leaving 6 bases between them. CDR3 length: 14 amino acids. Partial CDR3 DNA: TGTGCCAGCTCTCTCTACAATAGTCAAAACACCTTGTAC. Translating gives CASSLYNSQNTLY. The entire CDR3 protein reads CASSLYNSQNTLYF.

In regard to this clone: Each gene name is a mouse one. The CDR3 end lies 1 residue beyond the end of the read and is filled in from the germline J gene. The chain combines TRBV3 with TRBJ1-2, with 7 bases that match TRBD1. The trim removed 5 bases at V and 0 bases at J, leaving 3 bases unmatched. There are 14 residues in the CDR3. Germline V CDR1 and CDR2: SNHLY, FYNGKV (reference sequence). CDR3 bases read: TGTGCCAGCAGCCTTGACAGGGCAAACTCCGACTACACC. Its translation is CASSLDRANSDYT. The whole CDR3 sequence is CASSLDRANSDYTF.

Details on this clone: Gene and germline names: mouse. The CDR3 end lies 1 residue beyond the end of the read and is filled in from the germline J gene. This chain joins TRBV26 and TRBJ2-5; 7 nucleotides align to TRBD1. The germline CDR1 and CDR2 sequences are KGHPV and FQNQEV (reference sequence). V lost 2 bases to trimming and J lost 3 bases; unmatched junction nucleotides: 2. The CDR3 has 14 amino acids. The CDR3 sequence is CASSLRDRQDTQYF. CDR3 bases read: TGTGCCAGCAGTCTGAGGGACAGACAAGACACCCAGTAC.

Worth noting for this clone: The listed genes are named as in mouse. The read terminates 1 residue ahead of where the CDR3 ends, so the germline J gene completes it. J is TRBJ2-2 and V is TRBV5; 8 nucleotides line up with TRBD2. This CDR3 region has 16 residues. Losses at the gene ends were 4 bases for V and 0 bases for J; bases not matched to a gene: 4. Germline-derived CDR1 and CDR2 are LGHNA and YNLKQL (reference sequence). The CDR3 spells CASSPRTGSNTGQLYF. The CDR3 bases that were read are TGTGCCAGCAGCCCACGGACTGGGTCAAACACCGGGCAGCTCTAC.

Worth noting for this clone: The gene names given are mouse names. Sequencing ends 1 residue short of the CDR3 end; the germline J gene provides the rest. This chain connects TRBV26 to TRBJ1-1; D remains unclear. Deletions cut 1 base from V and 0 bases from J, with 3 bases between. The CDR3 spans 13 residues. In germline, CDR1 is KGHPV, CDR2 FQNQEV (reference sequence). Partial CDR3 DNA: TGTGCCAGCAGTCTGTACGCAAACACAGAAGTCTTC. It codes for CASSLYANTEVF. The full CDR3 protein is CASSLYANTEVFF.